Shown below are 8 T cell receptor beta chains from a single sample sequenced in a study of blood T cell repertoires in COVID-19. Libraries were prepared by immunoSEQ multiplex PCR; TCRdb keeps only in-frame clonotypes and omits some of them. In the table there are 300,000 to 350,000 clones, 75% to 90% of which are singletons. Specimen: peripheral blood. The receptors derive from a woman in her forties or fifties with COVID-19, enrolled during active disease.

The chain employs TRBV14 and TRBJ2-2; D is unclear. This CDR3 is 14 amino acids long. Trimming took off 1 base at V and 5 bases at J, with 8 bases between the two ends. CDR1 SGHDN and CDR2 FVKESK come from the germline V gene. CDR3 loop: CASSQATGTGELFF. The CDR3 DNA follows: TGTGCCAGCAGCCAAGCTACGGGTACCGGGGAGCTGTTTTTT.

The rearrangement links TRBV7-2 to TRBJ2-7; 10 bases are shared with TRBD2. This CDR3 has 15 residues. The germline CDR1 and CDR2 sequences are SGHTA and FQGNSA. With V trimmed by 4 bases and J by 5 bases, 8 bases remained unmatched. As DNA, the CDR3 is TGTGCCAGCAGCTCCGCGAAAGCGGGAGGGCACGAGCAGTACTTC. Translation: CASSSAKAGGHEQYF.

The chain is built from TRBV5-6 and TRBJ2-1, with 8 bases lining up with TRBD2. Germline trimming cut 3 bases from V and 4 bases from J; bases unmatched to any gene: 6. From germline, CDR1 is SGHDT and CDR2 YYEEEE. There are 15 residues in the CDR3. The CDR3 DNA reads TGTGCCAGCAGCTCGGGCCTAGCGGGTTACAATGAGCAGTTCTTC. Protein: CASSSGLAGYNEQFF.

The rearrangement uses TRBV7-9 and TRBJ2-1, with TRBD2 as a possible D gene (6 bases). V was trimmed by 0 bases and J by 0 bases, leaving 12 bases between them. The CDR3 has 17 amino acids. Germline V gene data show CDR1 as SEHNR and CDR2 as FQNEAQ (reference sequence). The CDR3 sequence: CASSLALGRDSYNEQFF. The DNA for the CDR3 is TGTGCCAGCAGCTTAGCCTTGGGGCGGGACTCCTACAATGAGCAGTTCTTC. Looking up the rest from reference TRBV7-9 and TRBJ2-1 gives the full variable domain: DTGVSQNPRHKITKRGQNVTFRCDPISEHNRLYWYRQTLGQGPEFLTYFQNEAQLEKSRLLSDRFSAERPKGSFSTLEIQRTEQGDSAMYLCASSLALGRDSYNEQFFGPGTRLTVL.

The J gene is TRBJ2-3, the V gene TRBV18; D unclear. V lost 3 bases to trimming and J lost 0 bases, with 7 bases between them. This CDR3 has 14 amino acids. Germline CDR1 KGHSH, CDR2 LQKENI. CDR3 protein: CASSPQTSTDTQYF. As DNA, the CDR3 is TGTGCCAGCTCACCTCAGACTAGCACAGATACGCAGTATTTT.

J is TRBJ2-7 and V is TRBV7-9; TRBD1 agrees at 8 bases. The V gene end was trimmed by 5 bases and the J gene end by 7 bases; junction bases not matched to a gene: 13. The CDR3 is 15 amino acids. Germline CDR1 SEHNR, CDR2 FQNEAQ (reference sequence). CDR3 region: CASSPLGQGAEEQYF. CDR3 nucleotide sequence: TGTGCCAGCAGCCCCTTGGGGCAGGGGGCAGAAGAGCAGTACTTC. Filled out from reference TRBV7-9 and TRBJ2-7, the complete variable domain reads DTGVSQNPRHKITKRGQNVTFRCDPISEHNRLYWYRQTLGQGPEFLTYFQNEAQLEKSRLLSDRFSAERPKGSFSTLEIQRTEQGDSAMYLCASSPLGQGAEEQYFGPGTRLTVT.

V usage is TRBV3-1 (or the pseudogene TRBV3-2) and J usage is TRBJ2-1, with 7 bases matching TRBD1. This CDR3 has 16 residues. In germline, CDR1 is LGHDT, CDR2 YNNKEL (reference sequence). V trimming: 3 bases; J trimming: 5 bases; junction bases outside the gene matches: 10. As DNA, the CDR3 is TGTGCCAGCAGCCACCGCTTGGGACAGAAAAACAATGAGCAGTTCTTC. Translation: CASSHRLGQKNNEQFF.

V usage is TRBV18 and J usage is TRBJ1-5; 7 positions match TRBD1. The CDR3 covers 15 residues. The V segment lost 4 bases and the J segment 4 bases; nucleotides outside the gene matches: 7. The germline V gene encodes CDR1 KGHSH and CDR2 LQKENI. The CDR3 reads CASSRADRKNQPQHF. The CDR3 DNA sequence: TGTGCCAGCTCACGAGCGGACAGGAAGAATCAGCCCCAGCATTTT.